Sequencing of this T cell receptor (beta chain) was carried out in a study of graft-versus-host responses after intestinal transplantation. Assay used: immunoSEQ multiplex PCR; TCRdb lists only in-frame clones, some missing. Among over 55,000 clones listed, 80% to 95% were seen once. V was clipped by 0 bases and J by 4 bases; unmatched bases: 6. The CDR3 spans 16 residues. Germline values: CDR1 SGHDT, CDR2 YYEEEE. Findings of the study overall: GvH clones turned up in recipient marrow; some had shown up first in ileum or blood.

On this clone itself: Its antigen is not identified.

This TCR was sampled from a human donor who received an intestinal transplant. The specimen comprised unstimulated CD8+ T cells sorted from spleen or lymph node cells, sampled before intestinal transplant. The chain combines TRBV5-6 with TRBJ2-5; 10 bases agree with TRBD2. CDR3 DNA: TGTGCCAGCAGCTTGGCCGGGGCTAGCGGGGGAGAGACCCAGTACTTC. Translation gives CASSLAGASGGETQYF.